The source of this T cell receptor beta chain is a study of cytomegalovirus exposure and HLA in healthy donors. CDR3 length equals 18 residues. CDR1 and CDR2 from the germline V gene are SNHLY and FYNNEI. J was trimmed by 2 bases and V by 1 base; bases with no gene match: 6. With 60 Vbeta and 13 Jbeta primers, the PCR was carried out. The repertoire was sequenced with immunoSEQ multiplex PCR; TCRdb's copy has only in-frame clones and lacks some. The data show 95,000 to 150,000 clones, and the top ten clones hold approximately 1%. This clonotype was sampled from a man younger than 30 in good health and CMV-seronegative. The rearrangement joins TRBV2 to TRBJ1-6, with 9 bases fitting TRBD1. Sequenced sample: PBMCs. The CDR3 is CASSEVKQGATYNSPLHF. The CDR3 nucleotides are TGTGCCAGCAGTGAAGTAAAACAGGGGGCTACCTATAATTCACCCCTCCACTTT.